These 13 T cell receptor beta chains came from one sample sequenced in a study of cytomegalovirus exposure and HLA in healthy donors. The PCR ran on 60 Vbeta and 13 Jbeta primers. The table came from immunoSEQ multiplex PCR; TCRdb's copy has only in-frame clones and leaves some out. The repertoire holds 120,000 or so clones, with 80% as singletons. The specimen was PBMCs. The receptors were sampled from a female donor in good health and CMV-seropositive.

This clone was detected only a few times. V gene TRBV9 combines with J gene TRBJ2-3, with 13 bases matching TRBD2. With V trimmed by 4 bases and J by 7 bases, 9 bases remained unmatched. The germline gives CDR1 SGDLS, CDR2 YYNGEE. This CDR3 is 16 amino acids long. The CDR3 DNA sequence: TGTGCCAGCAGCAAGACTAGCGGGGGGACCCTTTATACGCAGTATTTT. It codes for CASSKTSGGTLYTQYF. The entire variable domain, with the rest obtained from reference TRBV9 and TRBJ2-3, is as follows: DSGVTQTPKHLITATGQRVTLRCSPRSGDLSVYWYQQSLDQGLQFLIQYYNGEERAKGNILERFSAQQFPDLHSELNLSSLELGDSALYFCASSKTSGGTLYTQYFGPGTRLTVL.

The gene calls are TRBV30 and TRBJ1-3; 7 bases align to TRBD1. Unmatched junction bases numbered 5, after V lost 5 bases and J lost 1 base. Germline V lookup: CDR1 GTSNPN, CDR2 SVGIG (reference sequence). The CDR3 covers 14 residues. CDR3 coding DNA: TGTGCCTGGGGGGGGACAGCGTCTGGAAACACCATATATTTT. The encoded protein is CAWGGTASGNTIYF.

This clone came up a few times. The V and J genes are TRBV2 and TRBJ2-5; D perhaps matches TRBD2 (6 bases). The CDR3 consists of 12 residues. V was trimmed by 8 bases and J by 1 base, leaving 8 bases between them. CDR1 is SNHLY and CDR2 is FYNNEI in the germline V gene. CDR3 sequence: CASGTAQETQYF. Here the CDR3 DNA reads TGTGCCAGCGGGACTGCCCAAGAGACCCAGTACTTC.

This clone was detected only once. The rearrangement joins TRBV7-2 to TRBJ2-7; 8 nucleotides line up with TRBD2. J gave up 5 bases and V 4 bases, and 7 bases lay outside the gene matches. Looked up from germline, CDR1 is SGHTA and CDR2 is FQGNSA. This CDR3 spans 14 amino acids. The CDR3 sequence is CASSSRLAGNEQYF. The CDR3 region has the DNA TGTGCCAGCAGCTCCCGTCTAGCGGGTAACGAGCAGTACTTC.

The gene calls are TRBV7-2 and TRBJ2-1; D unresolved. Trimming cost V 5 bases and J 4 bases, with 9 bases left between them. The CDR3 sequence is 13 residues long. Germline lookup yields CDR1 SGHTA and CDR2 FQGNSA. The CDR3 region has the DNA TGTGCCAGCAGCATTACTCCTTACAATGAGCAGTTCTTC. It specifies CASSITPYNEQFF.

The rearrangement links TRBV19 to TRBJ2-1, with 9 positions matching TRBD1. V lost 3 bases and J lost 7; bases outside the gene matches: 7. There are 15 residues in the CDR3. Germline V gene sequence: CDR1 LNHDA, CDR2 SQIVND (reference sequence). In nucleotides, the CDR3 is TGTGCCAGTAGTATTGGGACAGGGACAGGGAATGAGCAGTTCTTC. Protein product: CASSIGTGTGNEQFF.

The J gene is TRBJ1-2, the V gene TRBV14; TRBD1 aligns across 10 bases. This CDR3 is built from 16 residues. Trimming removed 0 bases from V and 8 bases from J; junction bases left unmatched: 9. Germline V gene data show CDR1 as SGHDN and CDR2 as FVKESK. The CDR3 coding sequence is TGTGCCAGCAGCCAAGATTCGGGGACAGGGGTGAGAGGCTACACCTTC. It is translated as CASSQDSGTGVRGYTF.

The chain employs TRBV6-1 and TRBJ1-1; D ambiguous. CDR1 MNHNS and CDR2 SASEGT come from the germline V gene. This CDR3 region has 13 residues. Trimming removed 0 bases at V and 8 bases at J, with 10 bases between. CDR3 residues: CASSEAGREEAFF. Here the CDR3 DNA reads TGTGCCAGCAGTGAAGCGGGGAGGGAAGAAGCTTTCTTT.

The J gene is TRBJ2-1, the V gene TRBV7-3; no clear D gene. This CDR3 contains 12 residues. The ends were cut back, 5 bases at V and 8 bases at J, with 10 bases in the middle. Germline V gives CDR1 SGHTA, CDR2 FQGTGA. The CDR3 DNA sequence: TGTGCCAGCAGCGCCCGACTGGATGAGCAGTTCTTC. Translated: CASSARLDEQFF.

The chain recombines TRBV15 with TRBJ2-2; tentatively, D is TRBD2 (6 bases). Trimming cost V 1 base and J 1 base, with 7 bases left between them. This CDR3 region has 15 residues. Germline CDR1 reads LNHNV; CDR2 reads YYDKDF (reference sequence). CDR3 in DNA: TGTGCCACCAGCAGAGCGGGGGTGAACACCGGGGAGCTGTTTTTT. It translates to CATSRAGVNTGELFF.

The table lists this clone with a count of one. This chain connects TRBV9 to TRBJ1-2, with TRBD1 matching 7 bases. V lost 5 bases to trimming and J lost 8 bases; unmatched junction nucleotides: 9. The germline V gene encodes CDR1 SGDLS and CDR2 YYNGEE. The CDR3 runs 13 residues. CDR3: CASRPDRVGGYTF. The CDR3 coding sequence is TGTGCCAGCAGACCTGACAGGGTTGGGGGCTACACCTTC.

The chain uses TRBV28 and TRBJ2-7; TRBD2 agrees at 7 bases. Germline V gene data show CDR1 as MDHEN and CDR2 as SYDVKM. V shed 2 bases, J shed 6 bases, and the junction held 7 bases outside the gene matches. The CDR3 sequence is 14 residues long. The CDR3 coding sequence is TGTGCCAGCAGTTTAGGAGCGGGGCCCCTCGAGCAGTACTTC. This translates into CASSLGAGPLEQYF. The full variable domain, with the rest looked up from reference TRBV28 and TRBJ2-7, is DVKVTQSSRYLVKRTGEKVFLECVQDMDHENMFWYRQDPGLGLRLIYFSYDVKMKEKGDIPEGYSVSREKKERFSLILESASTNQTSMYLCASSLGAGPLEQYFGPGTRLTVT.

The chain links TRBV19 to TRBJ1-4, with D perhaps TRBD1 (6 bases). With 4 bases removed from V and 3 bases from J, the gap between germline ends came to 18 bases. The CDR3 covers 17 residues. CDR1 is LNHDA and CDR2 is SQIVND in the germline V gene (reference sequence). The CDR3 protein is CASSSLYRGGPNEKLFF. As DNA, the CDR3 is TGTGCCAGTAGTAGCCTCTACCGGGGGGGGCCTAATGAAAAACTGTTTTTT.